Following are 17 T cell receptor beta chains from one sample sequenced in a study of brain metastases from non-small cell lung cancer (dated by TCRdb to the late 2010s). Libraries were prepared through the immunoSEQ multiplex PCR assay. The table comes from immuneACCESS by way of TCRdb, which keeps in-frame sequences with V and J called. Part of the clones is missing from these tables; in studies checked, under half for an unresolved V gene and the rest for unknown reasons. The sample table lists approximately 4,400 clones, roughly four fifths of them with a count of one. The ten largest account for about 8.2% of the sample. What was sequenced was primary lung tumor tissue. Interpreted using the paper, the cell subset or site label stands for: primary lung tumor paired with brain metastasis. These receptors came from a donor aged 40 or over with non-small cell lung cancer.

This clone was recorded only once. The V and J genes are TRBV6-5 and TRBJ1-6; maybe TRBD1 (5 bases). CDR3 size: 16 residues. Trimming removed 2 bases from V and 7 bases from J, with 15 bases in between. Germline V CDR1 and CDR2: MNHEY, SVGAGI. The CDR3 nucleotides are TGTGCCAGCAGTTACGACCTTTGGGGGAGAAATTCACCCCTCCACTTT. Encoded protein: CASSYDLWGRNSPLHF.

The chain carries TRBV2 and TRBJ2-5, with D perhaps TRBD1 or TRBD2 (6 bases each). V was shortened by 6 bases and J by 4 bases, with 12 bases between the two germline ends. The germline V gene encodes CDR1 SNHLY and CDR2 FYNNEI. The length of the CDR3 is 13 residues. The CDR3 nucleotides are TGTGCCAGCAGGATGGGGGGCGCAGAGACCCAGTACTTC. Amino acid sequence: CASRMGGAETQYF.

V and J are TRBV12-3 or TRBV12-4 and TRBJ2-1; tentatively, D is TRBD2 (5 bases). V was pared by 6 bases and J by 8 bases, with 14 bases between. The CDR3 covers 13 residues. CDR3 sequence reads: CASRRRTSDEQFF. CDR3 DNA: TGTGCCAGCAGAAGACGGACTTCGGATGAGCAGTTCTTC.

This clone was observed once. The chain has TRBV19 and TRBJ1-1; weak D call: TRBD1 (5 bases). CDR3 length equals 14 residues. From germline, CDR1 is LNHDA and CDR2 SQIVND (reference sequence). V was clipped by 5 bases and J by 4 bases, with 14 bases between them. CDR3 loop: CASSRRQSGTEAFF. CDR3 DNA: TGTGCCAGTAGTCGGCGACAGTCGGGCACTGAAGCTTTCTTT.

The chain couples TRBV5-1 to TRBJ2-5; D unresolved. Per germline, CDR1 SGHRS and CDR2 YFSETQ. Deletions cut 0 bases from V and 4 bases from J, with 1 base between. CDR3 size: 11 residues. The CDR3 here is CASSLVETQYF. The CDR3 DNA follows: TGCGCCAGCAGCTTGGTAGAGACCCAGTACTTC.

The chain couples TRBV10-3 to TRBJ2-3, with TRBD1 identical over 7 bases. V dropped 3 bases and J dropped 1; count of bases not matched to a gene: 4. Germline V gene data show CDR1 as ENHRY and CDR2 as SYGVKD. The CDR3 covers 15 residues. The CDR3 loop is CAISDSGTGTDTQYF. CDR3 in DNA: TGTGCCATCAGTGATTCCGGGACAGGCACAGATACGCAGTATTTT.

The V call is TRBV5-1, the J call TRBJ1-1, with unresolved D. The germline CDR1 and CDR2 sequences are SGHRS and YFSETQ. This CDR3 is built from 12 residues. Trimming pared 3 bases from V and 11 bases from J, leaving 14 bases between. CDR3 residues: CASSSLGPVAFF. The CDR3 DNA sequence: TGCGCCAGCAGCTCCCTGGGCCCTGTGGCTTTCTTT.

The J gene is TRBJ1-6, the V gene TRBV12-2; TRBD1, as called in the table, went unchecked against the DNA. TRBV12-2 has pseudogene status. There are 18 residues in the CDR3. CDR3 in amino acids: CASRLGDRSHFYNSPLHF. DNA for the CDR3: TGTGCAAGTCGCTTAGGGGACAGATCCCATTTCTATAATTCACCCCTCCACTTT.

The chain has TRBV9 and TRBJ2-1; D may correspond to TRBD1 or TRBD2 (6 bases each). Trimming stripped 3 bases from V and 3 bases from J, with 13 bases between. Germline CDR1 SGDLS, CDR2 YYNGEE. CDR3 length equals 15 residues. Written as DNA, the CDR3 is TGTGCCAGCAGCGCCCACGGGGGCGACTACAATGAGCAGTTCTTC. Translated, it gives CASSAHGGDYNEQFF.

The V call is TRBV30, the J call TRBJ1-1; tentative D call: TRBD1 (6 bases). The V gene lost 0 bases and the J gene lost 0 bases, with 20 bases spanning the gap. The CDR3 runs to 18 residues. The germline V gene encodes CDR1 GTSNPN and CDR2 SVGIG (reference sequence). The CDR3 sequence is CAWSVGIRGLLLNTEAFF. As DNA, the CDR3 is TGTGCCTGGAGTGTGGGAATACGGGGGCTTCTTCTGAACACTGAAGCTTTCTTT.

The chain recombines TRBV18 with TRBJ1-6; the D gene is possibly TRBD1 (5 bases). The V gene's germline CDR1 is KGHSH and CDR2 LQKENI. The CDR3 totals 16 residues. The V and J ends lost 3 bases and 2 bases respectively, with 11 bases between them. CDR3 DNA sequence: TGTGCCAGCTCACCCGACACAGGCGCCTATAATTCACCCCTCCACTTT. Translating gives CASSPDTGAYNSPLHF.

The chain combines TRBV30 with TRBJ1-2; possibly TRBD1 for D (6 bases). The length of the CDR3 is 11 residues. V was cut by 5 bases and J by 7 bases, with 11 bases left in between. Germline V gives CDR1 GTSNPN, CDR2 SVGIG (reference sequence). The CDR3 DNA is TGTGCCTGGGGAGGGGGGGCTGGCTACACCTTC. Its protein is CAWGGGAGYTF. Filled out from reference TRBV30 and TRBJ1-2, the complete variable domain reads SQTIHQWPATLVQPVGSPLSLECTVEGTSNPNLYWYRQAAGRGLQLLFYSVGIGQISSEVPQNLSASRPQDRQFILSSKKLLLSDSGFYLCAWGGGAGYTFGSGTRLTVV.

V usage is TRBV9 and J usage is TRBJ2-1; D may match TRBD1 or TRBD2 (6 bases each). Per the germline V gene, CDR1 is SGDLS and CDR2 is YYNGEE. V was cut by 2 bases and J by 0 bases, with 18 bases left in between. CDR3 length: 18 residues. The CDR3 DNA reads as TGTGCCAGCAGCGTCGGTGCTGCGGGACACGGCTCCTACAATGAGCAGTTCTTC. Amino acid sequence: CASSVGAAGHGSYNEQFF.

The chain recombines TRBV12-5 with TRBJ2-1; D possibly uses TRBD1 or TRBD2 (5 bases each). The CDR3 is 13 residues long. V was pared by 4 bases and J by 7 bases, with 11 bases between. The V gene's germline CDR1 is LGHNT and CDR2 FRNRAP. CDR3 residues: CASGSPGRNEQFF. The DNA of the CDR3 is TGTGCTAGTGGTTCTCCGGGGCGGAATGAGCAGTTCTTC.

This clone was counted once. The chain recombines TRBV6-8 with TRBJ1-2; D is unresolved. CDR1 MNHGY and CDR2 SAAAGT come from the germline V gene. This CDR3 contains 15 residues. V was clipped by 1 base and J by 8 bases, with 17 bases between them. CDR3 region: CASSYYGVTMKGYTF. The CDR3 coding sequence is TGTGCCAGCAGTTACTATGGGGTAACTATGAAGGGCTACACCTTC.

The rearrangement links TRBV5-1 to TRBJ2-1, with a tentative D call TRBD1 (6 bases). Per germline, CDR1 SGHRS and CDR2 YFSETQ. The CDR3 contains 16 residues. V was trimmed by 0 bases and J by 1 base, leaving 11 bases between them. The DNA for the CDR3 is TGCGCCAGCAGCTTGGGTGGGGGCGAATCCTACAATGAGCAGTTCTTC. This codes for CASSLGGGESYNEQFF. Full variable domain (rest looked up from reference TRBV5-1 and TRBJ2-1): KAGVTQTPRYLIKTRGQQVTLSCSPISGHRSVSWYQQTPGQGLQFLFEYFSETQRNKGNFPGRFSGRQFSNSRSEMNVSTLELGDSALYLCASSLGGGESYNEQFFGPGTRLTVL.

In this sample, this clone turned up a few times. The J gene is TRBJ1-3, the V gene TRBV7-2; tentative D call: TRBD1 (5 bases). This CDR3 has 15 amino acids. Germline V gives CDR1 SGHTA, CDR2 FQGNSA. V was shortened by 5 bases and J by 0 bases, with 11 bases between the two germline ends. CDR3 residues: CASSSGTASGNTIYF. CDR3 in DNA: TGTGCCAGCAGCAGCGGGACGGCCTCTGGAAACACCATATATTTT. The full variable domain, in which reference TRBV7-2 and TRBJ1-3 provide the parts outside the CDR3, is GAGVSQSPSNKVTEKGKDVELRCDPISGHTALYWYRQSLGQGLEFLIYFQGNSAPDKSGLPSDRFSAERTGGSVSTLTIQRTQQEDSAVYLCASSSGTASGNTIYFGEGSWLTVV.